This T cell receptor (beta chain) was sequenced for a study of long-term antiretroviral therapy in people with HIV. The CDR3 is made up of 15 amino acids. The germline V and J ends were trimmed by 4 bases and 3 bases, with 14 bases remaining between them. Looked up from germline, CDR1 is SGHNT and CDR2 is YYREEE (reference sequence). Researchers report immunoSEQ v3.0 was run at survey level. TCRdb's table, derived via immunoSEQ multiplex PCR, lists solely in-frame clones and lacks some. The profile covers approximately 41,000 clones, with around 85% appearing a single time and approximately 5.1% taken by the ten largest.

Here the sequenced sample was unsorted PBMCs, taken 1.5 years after starting antiretroviral therapy. The genes are TRBV5-4 and TRBJ2-1, with D perhaps TRBD1 or TRBD2 (6 bases each). The TCR was taken from a man aged 18 to 30 with HIV. For the CDR3, the DNA is TGTGCCAGCAGCCCCGGGGGCAGCCTCTACAATGAGCAGTTCTTC. Translating gives CASSPGGSLYNEQFF.